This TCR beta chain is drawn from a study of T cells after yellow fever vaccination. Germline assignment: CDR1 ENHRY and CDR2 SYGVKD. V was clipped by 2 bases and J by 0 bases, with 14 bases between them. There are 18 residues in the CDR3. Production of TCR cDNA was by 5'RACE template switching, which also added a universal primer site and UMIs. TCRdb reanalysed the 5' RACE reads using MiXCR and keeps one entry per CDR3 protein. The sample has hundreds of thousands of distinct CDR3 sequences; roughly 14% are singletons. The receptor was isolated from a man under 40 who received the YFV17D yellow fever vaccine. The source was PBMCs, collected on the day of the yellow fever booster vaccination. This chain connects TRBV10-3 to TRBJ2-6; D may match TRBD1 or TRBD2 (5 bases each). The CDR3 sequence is CAISERDRRSSGANVLTF. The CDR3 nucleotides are TGTGCCATCAGTGAGAGGGACCGAAGAAGCTCTGGGGCCAACGTCCTGACTTTC.